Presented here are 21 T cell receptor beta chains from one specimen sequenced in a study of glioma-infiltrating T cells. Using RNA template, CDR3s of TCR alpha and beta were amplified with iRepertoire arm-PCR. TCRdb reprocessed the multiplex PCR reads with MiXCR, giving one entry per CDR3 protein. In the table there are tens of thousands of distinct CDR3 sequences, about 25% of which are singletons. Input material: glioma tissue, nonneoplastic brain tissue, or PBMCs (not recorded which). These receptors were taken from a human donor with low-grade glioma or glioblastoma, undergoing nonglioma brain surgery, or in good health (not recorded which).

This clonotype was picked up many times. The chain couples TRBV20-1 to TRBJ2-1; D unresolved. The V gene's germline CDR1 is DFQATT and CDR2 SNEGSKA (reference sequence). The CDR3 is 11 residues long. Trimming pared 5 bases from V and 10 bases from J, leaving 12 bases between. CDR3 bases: TGCAGTGCTCCCCTGGGGAACGAGCAGTTCTTC. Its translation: CSAPLGNEQFF.

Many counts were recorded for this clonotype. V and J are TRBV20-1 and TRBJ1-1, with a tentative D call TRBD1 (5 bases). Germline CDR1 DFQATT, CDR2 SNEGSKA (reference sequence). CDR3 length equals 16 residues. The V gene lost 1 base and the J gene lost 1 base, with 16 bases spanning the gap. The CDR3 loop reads CSARARGRGWNTEAFF. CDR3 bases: TGCAGTGCTAGAGCGAGGGGAAGGGGATGGAACACTGAAGCTTTCTTT.

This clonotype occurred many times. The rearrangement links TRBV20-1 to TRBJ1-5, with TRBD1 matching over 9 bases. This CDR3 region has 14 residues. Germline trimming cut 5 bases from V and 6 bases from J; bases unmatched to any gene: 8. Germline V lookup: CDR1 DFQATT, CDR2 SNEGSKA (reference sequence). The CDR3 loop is CSAGDRVPSQPQHF. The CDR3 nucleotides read TGCAGTGCTGGGGACAGGGTTCCCAGTCAGCCCCAGCATTTT.

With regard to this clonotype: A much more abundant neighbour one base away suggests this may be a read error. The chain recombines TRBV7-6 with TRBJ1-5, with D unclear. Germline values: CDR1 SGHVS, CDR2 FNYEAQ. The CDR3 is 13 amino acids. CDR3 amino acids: CAGSLEEGQPQHF. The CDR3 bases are TGTGCCGGCAGCTTAGAGGAGGGTCAGCCCCAGCATTTT.

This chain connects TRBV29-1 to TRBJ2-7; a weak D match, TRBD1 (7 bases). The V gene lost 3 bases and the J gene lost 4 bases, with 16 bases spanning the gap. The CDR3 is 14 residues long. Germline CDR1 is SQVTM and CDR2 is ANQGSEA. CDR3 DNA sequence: TGCAGCGTTGATCGGACAGGAGGAGGGTACGAGCAGTACTTC. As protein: CSVDRTGGGYEQYF.

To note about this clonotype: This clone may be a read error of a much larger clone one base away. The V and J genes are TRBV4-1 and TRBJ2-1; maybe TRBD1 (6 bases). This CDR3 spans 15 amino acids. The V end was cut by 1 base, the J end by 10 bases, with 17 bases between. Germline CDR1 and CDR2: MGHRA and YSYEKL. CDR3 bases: TGCGCCAGCAGCCAAGCGGGCCAGGGGCTCAACGAGCAGTTCTTC. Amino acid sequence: CASSQAGQGLNEQFF.

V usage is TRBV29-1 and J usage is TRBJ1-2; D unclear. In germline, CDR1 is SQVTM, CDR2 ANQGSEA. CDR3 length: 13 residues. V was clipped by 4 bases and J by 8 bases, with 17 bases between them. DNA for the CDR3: TGCAGCGTTGGAGTTTGGGAGGGCGGCGGCTACACCTTC. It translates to CSVGVWEGGGYTF.

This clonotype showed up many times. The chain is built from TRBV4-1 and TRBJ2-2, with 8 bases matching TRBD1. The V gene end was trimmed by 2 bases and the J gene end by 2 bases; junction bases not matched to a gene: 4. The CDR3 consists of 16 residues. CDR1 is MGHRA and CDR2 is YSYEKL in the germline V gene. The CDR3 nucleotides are TGCGCCAGCAGCCAATGGGACAGGAGAAACACCGGGGAGCTGTTTTTT. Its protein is CASSQWDRRNTGELFF.

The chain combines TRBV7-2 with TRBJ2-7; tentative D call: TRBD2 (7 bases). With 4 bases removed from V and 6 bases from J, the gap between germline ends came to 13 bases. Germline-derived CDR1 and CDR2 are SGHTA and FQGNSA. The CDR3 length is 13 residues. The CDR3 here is CASSSRGAPEQYF. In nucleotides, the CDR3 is TGTGCCAGCAGCTCCCGGGGGGCCCCCGAGCAGTACTTC.

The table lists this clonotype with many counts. In DNA, the CDR3 is TGTGCCAGCAGCTTAGGTGGGGACACAGATACGCAGTATTTT. Its translation is CASSLGGDTDTQYF. The chain carries TRBV7-9 and TRBJ2-3, with D uncertain. Trimming stripped 1 base from V and 2 bases from J, with 7 bases between. CDR3 length: 14 amino acids. Germline values: CDR1 SEHNR, CDR2 FQNEAQ (reference sequence).

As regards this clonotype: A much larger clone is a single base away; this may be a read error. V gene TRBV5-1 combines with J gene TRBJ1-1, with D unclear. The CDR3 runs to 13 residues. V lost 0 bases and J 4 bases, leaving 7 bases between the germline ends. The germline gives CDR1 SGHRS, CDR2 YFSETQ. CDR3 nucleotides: TGCGCCAGCAGCTTGGCCCCGAGCACTGAAGCTTTCTTT. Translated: CASSLAPSTEAFF.

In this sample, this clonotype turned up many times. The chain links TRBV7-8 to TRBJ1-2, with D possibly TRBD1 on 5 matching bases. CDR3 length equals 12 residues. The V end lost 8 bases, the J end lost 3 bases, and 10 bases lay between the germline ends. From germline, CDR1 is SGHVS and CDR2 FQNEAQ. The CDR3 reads CASSDSYYGYTF. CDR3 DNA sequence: TGTGCCAGCTCAGACAGCTACTATGGCTACACCTTC.

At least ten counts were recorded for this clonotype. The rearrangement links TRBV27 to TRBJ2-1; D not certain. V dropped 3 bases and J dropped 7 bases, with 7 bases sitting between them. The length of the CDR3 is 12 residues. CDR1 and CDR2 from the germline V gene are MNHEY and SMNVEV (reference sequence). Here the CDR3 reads CASSFMGNEQFF. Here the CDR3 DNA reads TGTGCCAGCAGTTTCATGGGAAATGAGCAGTTCTTC.

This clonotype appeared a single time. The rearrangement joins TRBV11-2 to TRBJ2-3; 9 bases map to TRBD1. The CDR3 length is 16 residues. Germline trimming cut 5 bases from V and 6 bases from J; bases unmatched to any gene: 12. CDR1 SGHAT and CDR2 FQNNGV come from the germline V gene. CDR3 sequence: CASSLGGTGFRDTQYF. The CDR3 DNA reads TGTGCCAGCAGCCTAGGGGGGACAGGGTTCCGGGATACGCAGTATTTT.

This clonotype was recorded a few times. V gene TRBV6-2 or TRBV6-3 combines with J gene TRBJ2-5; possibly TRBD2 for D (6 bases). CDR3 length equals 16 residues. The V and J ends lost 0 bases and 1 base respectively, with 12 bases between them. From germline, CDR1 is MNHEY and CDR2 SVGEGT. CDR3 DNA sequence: TGTGCCAGCAGTTACTCGATAGTGGGGGGCCAAGAGACCCAGTACTTC. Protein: CASSYSIVGGQETQYF.

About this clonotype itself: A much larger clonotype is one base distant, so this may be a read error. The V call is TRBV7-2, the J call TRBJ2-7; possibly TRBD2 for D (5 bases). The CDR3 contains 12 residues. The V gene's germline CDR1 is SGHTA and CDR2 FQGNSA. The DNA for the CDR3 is TGTGCCAGCAGCTTATACGACTACAAGCAGTACTTC. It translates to CASSLYDYKQYF.

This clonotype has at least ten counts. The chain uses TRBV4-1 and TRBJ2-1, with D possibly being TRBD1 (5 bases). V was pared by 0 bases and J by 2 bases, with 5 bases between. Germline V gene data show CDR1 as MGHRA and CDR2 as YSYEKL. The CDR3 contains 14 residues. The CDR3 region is CASSQETAYNEQFF. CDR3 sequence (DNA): TGCGCCAGCAGCCAAGAGACAGCCTACAATGAGCAGTTCTTC.

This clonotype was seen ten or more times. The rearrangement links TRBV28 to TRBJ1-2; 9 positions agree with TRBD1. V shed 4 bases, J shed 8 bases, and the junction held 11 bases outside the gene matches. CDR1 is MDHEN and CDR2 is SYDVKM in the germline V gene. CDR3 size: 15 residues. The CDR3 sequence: CASSSPPQGARGYTF. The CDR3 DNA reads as TGTGCCAGCAGTTCCCCTCCACAGGGGGCAAGGGGCTACACCTTC.

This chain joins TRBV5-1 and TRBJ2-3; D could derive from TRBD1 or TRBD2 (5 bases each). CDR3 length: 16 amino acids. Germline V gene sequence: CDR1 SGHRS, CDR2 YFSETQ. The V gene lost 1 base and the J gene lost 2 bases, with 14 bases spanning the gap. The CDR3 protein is CASSLRSWGTTDTQYF. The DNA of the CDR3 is TGCGCCAGCAGCTTGAGGAGTTGGGGGACCACAGATACGCAGTATTTT.

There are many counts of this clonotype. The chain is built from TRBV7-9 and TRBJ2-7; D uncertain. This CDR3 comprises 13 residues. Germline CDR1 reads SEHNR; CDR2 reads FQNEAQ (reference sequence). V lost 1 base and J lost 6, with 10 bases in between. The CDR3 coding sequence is TGTGCCAGCAGCTTAGAGAGGTTGGGCGAGCAGTACTTC. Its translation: CASSLERLGEQYF.

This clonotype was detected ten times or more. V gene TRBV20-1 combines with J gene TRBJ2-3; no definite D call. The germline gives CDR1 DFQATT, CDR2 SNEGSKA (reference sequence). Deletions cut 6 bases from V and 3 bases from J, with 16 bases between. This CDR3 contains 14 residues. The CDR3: CSARTAETTDTQYF. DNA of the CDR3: TGCAGTGCCAGGACCGCAGAGACAACAGATACGCAGTATTTT.